One and the same sample provided the 21 T cell receptor beta chains below, sequenced in a study of glioma-infiltrating T cells (dated by TCRdb to 2015 to 2016). The instrument was an Illumina MiSeq. The iRepertoire nested amplicon-rescue multiplex PCR (arm-PCR) platform was used to amplify TCR alpha and beta CDR3 regions from RNA. TCRdb reworked the public reads: Q25 trimming with fastp, MiXCR clone assembly, productive beta chains retained. Each CDR3 protein appears once, grouped with its most common genes and DNA. The sample profile shows some 3,200 distinct CDR3 sequences; roughly a sixth of them were found once. The ten biggest clones cover 45% to 55% of the sample. Sequenced input: glioma tissue, nonneoplastic brain tissue, or PBMCs (not recorded which). Receptors were obtained from a human donor with low-grade glioma or glioblastoma, undergoing nonglioma brain surgery, or in good health (not recorded which).

This clonotype showed up many times. J is TRBJ2-7 and V is TRBV5-1; 7 positions match TRBD1. Germline V lookup: CDR1 SGHRS, CDR2 YFSETQ. V shed 7 bases, J shed 2 bases, and the junction held 3 bases outside the gene matches. This CDR3 is 12 amino acids long. This CDR3 reads CASPTGAYEQYV. The CDR3 nucleotides read TGCGCCAGCCCTACAGGGGCCTACGAGCAGTACGTC.

About this clonotype: A much larger clone lies a single base off, so this may be a read error. This rearrangement joins TRBV28 to TRBJ2-1, with 7 bases matching TRBD2. The CDR3 runs to 15 residues. Germline V gene lookup returns CDR1 MDHEN and CDR2 SYDVKM. The CDR3 spells CASSLIGLGRREKFF. In nucleotides, the CDR3 is TGTGCCAGCAGTTTAATAGGACTAGGGCGTCGTGAGAAGTTCTTC. Variable domain in full (rest from reference TRBV28 and TRBJ2-1): DVKVTQSSRYLVKRTGEKVFLECVQDMDHENMFWYRQDPGLGLRLIYFSYDVKMKEKGDIPEGYSVSREKKERFSLILESASTNQTSMYLCASSLIGLGRREKFFGPGTRLTVL.

Within the sample, this clonotype is medium-sized (0.01 to 0.1%). The rearrangement links TRBV27 to TRBJ2-6; TRBD1 agrees at 10 bases. The CDR3 totals 16 residues. V trimming: 8 bases; J trimming: 2 bases; junction bases outside the gene matches: 6. CDR1 is MNHEY and CDR2 is SMNVEV in the germline V gene (reference sequence). The CDR3 coding sequence is TGTGCCAGCGGGGACAGGGGATCTGCTGGGGCCAACGTCCTGACTTTC. This translates into CASGDRGSAGANVLTF. The entire variable domain, with the rest obtained from reference TRBV27 and TRBJ2-6, is as follows: EAQVTQNPRYLITVTGKKLTVTCSQNMNHEYMSWYRQDPGLGLRQIYYSMNVEVTDKGDVPEGYKVSRKEKRNFPLILESPSPNQTSLYFCASGDRGSAGANVLTFGAGSRLTVL.

This clonotype was seen many times. The chain has TRBV6-4 and TRBJ2-3, with D possibly TRBD1 on 6 matching bases. CDR1 is MRHNA, CDR2 SNTAGT, per germline. CDR3 size: 15 residues. Trimming stripped 5 bases from V and 2 bases from J, with 14 bases between. CDR3 sequence: CASSSGTSPTDTQYF. The CDR3 nucleotides read TGTGCCAGCAGTTCCGGGACAAGCCCCACAGATACGCAGTATTTT.

This clonotype is termed medium-sized. This chain joins TRBV7-9 and TRBJ2-1; no clear D gene. V was pared by 1 base and J by 7 bases, with 11 bases between. CDR1 is SEHNR and CDR2 is FQNEAQ in the germline V gene (reference sequence). The CDR3 totals 14 residues. The CDR3 nucleotides read TGTGCCAGCAGCTTAGAGGTTATTTATAATGAGCAGTTCTTC. Its protein is CASSLEVIYNEQFF.

By share, this clonotype ranks as medium-sized (0.01 to 0.1%). The chain recombines TRBV27 with TRBJ2-3; 7 bases line up with TRBD1. V lost 5 bases to trimming and J lost 1 base; unmatched junction nucleotides: 6. This CDR3 region has 15 residues. CDR1 and CDR2 from the germline V gene are MNHEY and SMNVEV (reference sequence). The CDR3 here is CASSDRDRGTDTQYF. CDR3 in DNA: TGTGCCAGCAGTGACCGGGACAGAGGCACAGATACGCAGTATTTT.

In its sample, this clonotype was seen many times. The chain links TRBV4-1 to TRBJ2-3; D is uncertain. The CDR3 loop spans 18 amino acids. Germline V gives CDR1 MGHRA, CDR2 YSYEKL. Trimming left V 1 base short and J 0 bases short, with 17 bases between. Here the CDR3 reads CASSQAKWILRSTDTQYF. CDR3 nucleotides: TGCGCCAGCAGCCAAGCTAAGTGGATCTTAAGAAGCACAGATACGCAGTATTTT.

This clonotype is labeled as medium-sized. V is TRBV7-2 and J is TRBJ2-1, with TRBD2 matching 7 bases. Germline loops: CDR1 SGHTA, CDR2 FQGNSA. Trimming removed 4 bases from V and 9 bases from J; junction bases left unmatched: 3. The CDR3 extends over 12 amino acids. The CDR3 region has the DNA TGTGCCAGCAGCTACATAGCGGGTGAGCAGTTCTTC. Translated: CASSYIAGEQFF.

This clonotype is categorized as medium-sized (0.01 to 0.1%). The chain joins TRBV5-1 to TRBJ2-1, with D hard to call. With 4 bases removed from V and 6 bases from J, the gap between germline ends came to 8 bases. This CDR3 contains 12 residues. Germline V gene sequence: CDR1 SGHRS, CDR2 YFSETQ. The CDR3 coding sequence is TGCGCCAGCAGCCAACTGGGCAATGAGCAGTTCTTC. It codes for CASSQLGNEQFF.

This clonotype is categorized as medium-sized. The chain uses TRBV20-1 and TRBJ2-1; TRBD2 aligns across 13 bases. J gave up 8 bases and V 5 bases, and 6 bases lay outside the gene matches. CDR3 length: 14 amino acids. The germline V gene encodes CDR1 DFQATT and CDR2 SNEGSKA (reference sequence). The CDR3 bases are TGCAGTGCTCCAGGGACTAGCGGGGTTTATGAGCAGTTCTTC. Its translation: CSAPGTSGVYEQFF.

This clonotype was observed many times. The J gene is TRBJ2-1, the V gene TRBV19, with D possibly being TRBD1 (5 bases). V lost 6 bases and J 2 bases, leaving 8 bases between the germline ends. This CDR3 has 13 amino acids. Germline-derived CDR1 and CDR2 are LNHDA and SQIVND (reference sequence). The CDR3 is CASRTVTYNEQFF. Written as DNA, the CDR3 is TGTGCCAGTAGGACAGTTACCTACAATGAGCAGTTCTTC.

This clonotype was seen at least ten times. This chain connects TRBV12-3 or TRBV12-4 to TRBJ1-1, with unresolved D. Trimming took off 2 bases at V and 0 bases at J, with 16 bases between the two ends. The CDR3 covers 17 residues. This CDR3 reads CASSLPGRWRLNTEAFF. The DNA for the CDR3 is TGTGCCAGCAGTTTACCGGGCAGATGGAGACTGAACACTGAAGCTTTCTTT.

A note on this clonotype: With a much larger clone just one base away, this may be a read error. This CDR3 is missing its conserved last phenylalanine or tryptophan, likely due to a read error. This chain connects TRBV4-1 to TRBJ1-5; a possible D gene is TRBD1 (5 bases). CDR3 length: 15 amino acids. With 3 bases removed from V and 5 bases from J, the gap between germline ends came to 14 bases. Germline V lookup: CDR1 MGHRA, CDR2 YSYEKL. The CDR3 nucleotides are TGCGCCAGCAGCCAGGGGCGTGGGGGGGATCAGCCCCAGCATTCT. This codes for CASSQGRGGDQPQHS.

By share of the sample, this clonotype is hyperexpanded (1% or more). CDR3 sequence: CASTLRAGYEQPQHF. CDR3 DNA sequence: TGTGCCAGCACCCTCAGGGCAGGGTATGAACAGCCCCAGCATTTT. The gene calls are TRBV28 and TRBJ1-5; D may be TRBD1 (5 bases). Germline lookup yields CDR1 MDHEN and CDR2 SYDVKM. The V end lost 7 bases, the J end lost 7 bases, and 20 bases lay between the germline ends. This CDR3 has 15 residues.

This clonotype has at least ten counts. The genes are TRBV7-9 and TRBJ2-3; possibly TRBD1 or TRBD2 for D (5 bases each). This CDR3 spans 16 amino acids. V gave up 0 bases and J gave up 1 base, with 11 bases separating them. Per the germline V gene, CDR1 is SEHNR and CDR2 is FQNEAQ (reference sequence). The CDR3 is CASSLAVGDRTDTQYF. The CDR3 region has the DNA TGTGCCAGCAGCTTAGCGGTAGGGGACCGCACAGATACGCAGTATTTT. Variable domain in full (rest from reference TRBV7-9 and TRBJ2-3): DTGVSQNPRHKITKRGQNVTFRCDPISEHNRLYWYRQTLGQGPEFLTYFQNEAQLEKSRLLSDRFSAERPKGSFSTLEIQRTEQGDSAMYLCASSLAVGDRTDTQYFGPGTRLTVL.

By sample fraction, this clonotype is medium-sized. This chain uses TRBV27 with TRBJ1-1; 7 bases align to TRBD1. Germline trimming cut 7 bases from V and 6 bases from J; bases unmatched to any gene: 2. The CDR3 runs to 11 residues. Looked up from germline, CDR1 is MNHEY and CDR2 is SMNVEV (reference sequence). The CDR3 DNA is TGTGCCAGCACACAGGGGTCTGAAGCTTTCTTT. It is translated as CASTQGSEAFF.

This clonotype qualifies as medium-sized. CDR3 DNA: TGTGCCAGCAGTTGGTATAGCAATCAGCCCCAGCATTTT. The encoded protein is CASSWYSNQPQHF. This chain joins TRBV28 and TRBJ1-5; D remains unclear. In germline, CDR1 is MDHEN, CDR2 SYDVKM. The CDR3 runs to 13 residues. Deletions cut 4 bases from V and 0 bases from J, with 4 bases between.

By frequency in the sample, this clonotype is medium-sized. The chain recombines TRBV27 with TRBJ1-1; D unclear. CDR1 is MNHEY and CDR2 is SMNVEV in the germline V gene (reference sequence). The V gene lost 5 bases and the J gene lost 1 base, with 17 bases spanning the gap. CDR3 length: 16 amino acids. The CDR3 here is CASSPHPSHTNTEAFF. The CDR3 nucleotides read TGTGCCAGCAGTCCCCACCCATCTCATACGAACACTGAAGCTTTCTTT.

The chain has TRBV28 and TRBJ2-5; perhaps TRBD2 as D (5 bases). CDR1 and CDR2 (germline): MDHEN, SYDVKM. CDR3 length equals 13 residues. Deletions cut 9 bases from V and 2 bases from J, with 13 bases between. Here the CDR3 reads CASKLEEQETQYF. CDR3 sequence (DNA): TGTGCCAGTAAGCTGGAGGAACAAGAGACCCAGTACTTC. Combining the CDR3 with reference TRBV28 and TRBJ2-5 gives the whole variable domain DVKVTQSSRYLVKRTGEKVFLECVQDMDHENMFWYRQDPGLGLRLIYFSYDVKMKEKGDIPEGYSVSREKKERFSLILESASTNQTSMYLCASKLEEQETQYFGPGTRLLVL.

This clonotype was counted many times. V usage is TRBV10-2 and J usage is TRBJ2-3; TRBD2 aligns across 8 bases. This CDR3 is built from 15 residues. J lost 3 bases, V lost 1 base, and 3 bases had no gene match. Germline CDR1 WSHSY, CDR2 SAAADI. CDR3 protein: CASSELIAGTDTQYF. The CDR3 DNA sequence: TGCGCCAGCAGTGAGTTGATAGCGGGGACAGATACGCAGTATTTT.

This clonotype has at least ten counts. The chain joins TRBV10-3 to TRBJ1-5; D uncertain. Trimming removed 3 bases from V and 5 bases from J, with 8 bases in between. CDR3 length equals 13 residues. Germline V lookup: CDR1 ENHRY, CDR2 SYGVKD. The CDR3 DNA reads TGTGCCATCAGTGACCACAGTGATCAGCCCCAGCATTTT. It encodes CAISDHSDQPQHF.